The T cell receptor (beta chain) under discussion was sequenced for a study of response to subunit inactivated influenza vaccine. General observations from the study: The authors put forward the suggestion that each seasonal influenza vaccination may bring in only a limited number of new T cells.

There are a few counts of this clonotype. What it binds is not known. A single record per CDR3 protein comes from TCRdb applying MiXCR to the RT-PCR reads. The repertoire includes approximately 570,000 distinct CDR3 sequences, about 7.6% of them detected once, and approximately 12% sits in the top ten. There are 13 residues in the CDR3. Germline CDR1 reads SEHNR; CDR2 reads FQNEAQ (reference sequence). Trimming shortened V by 2 bases and J by 8 bases, and 10 bases separated the two germline ends. The sample here was PBMCs from blood, taken around 25 months after vaccination. The sequence came from a man between 50 and 75 years old who received an inactivated influenza vaccine. V and J are TRBV7-9 and TRBJ2-1, with no clear D. The CDR3 sequence: CASSLPATDEQFF. CDR3 DNA sequence: TGTGCCAGCAGCTTACCAGCCACCGATGAGCAGTTCTTC. Complete variable domain (other parts from reference TRBV7-9 and TRBJ2-1): DTGVSQNPRHKITKRGQNVTFRCDPISEHNRLYWYRQTLGQGPEFLTYFQNEAQLEKSRLLSDRFSAERPKGSFSTLEIQRTEQGDSAMYLCASSLPATDEQFFGPGTRLTVL.